Many counts were recorded for the clone carrying this T cell receptor beta chain. Germline CDR1 is SQVTM and CDR2 is ANQGSEA. Trimming removed 4 bases from V and 8 bases from J, with 6 bases in between. CDR3 size: 10 residues. TCRdb called the 5' RACE reads again in MiXCR, with one record for every CDR3 protein. Of roughly 100,000 distinct CDR3 sequences listed, under 15% are singletons. The sample belongs to a study of early T cells in non-severe SARS-CoV-2 infection. The sample taken for sequencing was whole blood. This receptor was taken from an adult who was a healthcare worker with PCR-confirmed SARS-CoV-2 infection or an uninfected control (not recorded which). The chain carries TRBV29-1 and TRBJ2-1; D is unclear. In DNA form, the CDR3 reads TGCAGCGTTGTGACGTATGAGCAGTTCTTC. This encodes CSVVTYEQFF.